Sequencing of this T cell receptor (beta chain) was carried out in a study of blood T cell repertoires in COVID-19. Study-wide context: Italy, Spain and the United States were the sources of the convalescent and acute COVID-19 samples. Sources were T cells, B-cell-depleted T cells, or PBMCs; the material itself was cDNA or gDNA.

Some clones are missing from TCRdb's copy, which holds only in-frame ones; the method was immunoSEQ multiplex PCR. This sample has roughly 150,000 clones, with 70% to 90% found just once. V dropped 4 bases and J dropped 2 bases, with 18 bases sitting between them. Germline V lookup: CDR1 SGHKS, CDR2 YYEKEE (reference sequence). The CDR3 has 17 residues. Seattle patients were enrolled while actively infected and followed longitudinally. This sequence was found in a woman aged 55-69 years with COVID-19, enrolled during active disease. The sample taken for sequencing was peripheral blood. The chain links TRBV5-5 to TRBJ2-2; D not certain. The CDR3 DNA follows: TGTGCCAGCAGCATCAAGACCGACTCTTACAACACCGGGGAGCTGTTTTTT. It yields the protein CASSIKTDSYNTGELFF.